These 25 T cell receptor beta chains were all obtained from the same sample, sequenced in a study of T cells after yellow fever vaccination. MiXCR, run by TCRdb on the 5' RACE reads, gives a single entry per CDR3 protein. The sample has some 500,000 distinct CDR3 sequences, approximately 15% seen once; the top ten hold over 13%. The source material was PBMCs, sampled on the day of the yellow fever booster vaccination. The receptors come from a man aged 25-45 years who received the YFV17D yellow fever vaccine.

This CDR3 is CASSTRVGEQFF. CDR3 nucleotides: TGTGCCAGCAGCACCAGGGTAGGTGAGCAGTTCTTC. J is TRBJ2-1 and V is TRBV5-4, with D tentatively TRBD1 (5 bases). The CDR3 is 12 residues long. V gave up 4 bases and J gave up 9 bases, with 11 bases separating them. Germline loops: CDR1 SGHNT, CDR2 YYREEE (reference sequence). Full variable domain (outside the CDR3, taken from reference TRBV5-4 and TRBJ2-1): ETGVTQSPTHLIKTRGQQVTLRCSSQSGHNTVSWYQQALGQGPQFIFQYYREEENGRGNFPPRFSGLQFPNYSSELNVNALELDDSALYLCASSTRVGEQFFGPGTRLTVL.

This clonotype was recorded a few times. The chain recombines TRBV7-2 with TRBJ2-1; tentatively, D is TRBD1 or TRBD2 (5 bases each). The CDR3 loop spans 17 amino acids. V was shortened by 5 bases and J by 1 base, with 18 bases between the two germline ends. Germline CDR1 reads SGHTA; CDR2 reads FQGNSA. CDR3 sequence: CASSLRDARHSYNEQFF. The DNA for the CDR3 is TGTGCCAGCAGCCTCCGGGACGCCCGCCATTCCTACAATGAGCAGTTCTTC.

The chain recombines TRBV30 with TRBJ2-3; 8 nucleotides line up with TRBD1. This CDR3 is 14 amino acids long. V shed 5 bases, J shed 2 bases, and the junction held 6 bases outside the gene matches. Per germline, CDR1 GTSNPN and CDR2 SVGIG (reference sequence). Written as DNA, the CDR3 is TGTGCCTGGGACAGGGGATCGGACACAGATACGCAGTATTTT. Its protein is CAWDRGSDTDTQYF.

This clonotype was seen only a few times. The chain combines TRBV7-2 with TRBJ2-7, with no clear D. This CDR3 region has 14 residues. Between the trimmed V and J ends, which lost 4 bases and 2 bases, there was a span of 12 bases. Germline CDR1 reads SGHTA; CDR2 reads FQGNSA. CDR3 sequence (DNA): TGTGCCAGCAGCTCGCGGACGGGTCCCTACGAGCAGTACTTC. It specifies CASSSRTGPYEQYF.

This clonotype was seen a few times. The V and J genes are TRBV20-1 and TRBJ1-1; 8 bases map to TRBD1. Germline V gene sequence: CDR1 DFQATT, CDR2 SNEGSKA (reference sequence). This CDR3 region has 12 residues. With V trimmed by 6 bases and J by 5 bases, 5 bases remained unmatched. The CDR3 is CSAGRGRTEAFF. The CDR3 DNA sequence: TGCAGTGCCGGCAGGGGGCGGACTGAAGCTTTCTTT.

This clonotype was seen more than once but under ten times. The chain joins TRBV7-3 to TRBJ1-1, with a weak D call TRBD1 (6 bases). The V gene's germline CDR1 is SGHTA and CDR2 FQGTGA. This CDR3 spans 13 amino acids. V lost 4 bases and J lost 1, with 7 bases in between. The CDR3 nucleotides read TGTGCCAGCAGCTACAGGGCGAACACTGAAGCTTTCTTT. As protein: CASSYRANTEAFF.

V is TRBV5-5 and J is TRBJ2-6; D is undetermined. V shed 2 bases and J shed 0 bases, with 3 bases lying between them. The CDR3 has 14 residues. The V gene's germline CDR1 is SGHKS and CDR2 YYEKEE (reference sequence). The CDR3 DNA follows: TGTGCCAGCAGCTTCCACTCTGGGGCCAACGTCCTGACTTTC. This gives the protein CASSFHSGANVLTF.

This clonotype was found a few times. CDR3 loop: CASSLYRSGRVSNNEQFF. For the CDR3, the DNA is TGTGCCAGCAGCTTATATAGGAGCGGGAGGGTTTCCAACAATGAGCAGTTCTTC. The gene calls are TRBV11-1 and TRBJ2-1, with 10 bases lining up with TRBD2. Germline CDR1 reads SGHAT; CDR2 reads FQDESV (reference sequence). Germline trimming cut 2 bases from V and 5 bases from J; bases unmatched to any gene: 12. The CDR3 length is 18 residues.

The J gene is TRBJ2-3, the V gene TRBV5-1, with 10 bases fitting TRBD2. The CDR3 runs 16 residues. Germline V CDR1 and CDR2: SGHRS, YFSETQ. Losses at the gene ends were 3 bases for V and 1 base for J; bases not matched to a gene: 5. The CDR3 nucleotides read TGCGCCAGCAGCTACATAGCGGGAGGCGGCACAGATACGCAGTATTTT. This gives the protein CASSYIAGGGTDTQYF.

In this sample, this clonotype turned up a few times. The chain uses TRBV20-1 and TRBJ2-3; D unclear. CDR1 is DFQATT and CDR2 is SNEGSKA in the germline V gene (reference sequence). The germline V and J ends were trimmed by 6 bases and 6 bases, with 16 bases remaining between them. The length of the CDR3 is 13 residues. CDR3 DNA sequence: TGCAGTGCCAACACAGAGATATTCGATACGCAGTATTTT. Its translation: CSANTEIFDTQYF.

This clonotype was seen more than once but under ten times. The J gene is TRBJ2-7, the V gene TRBV7-2, with TRBD2 identical over 7 bases. The CDR3 runs to 14 residues. V trimming: 3 bases; J trimming: 5 bases; junction bases outside the gene matches: 7. Looked up from germline, CDR1 is SGHTA and CDR2 is FQGNSA. In nucleotides, the CDR3 is TGTGCCAGCAGCTTCGGGAGGAGTAGTAACGAGCAGTACTTC. It is translated as CASSFGRSSNEQYF.

V gene TRBV12-3 or TRBV12-4 combines with J gene TRBJ2-7; possible D gene TRBD1, 5 bases. V dropped 6 bases and J dropped 5 bases, with 11 bases sitting between them. There are 12 residues in the CDR3. The CDR3 here is CASRGASHEQYF. The CDR3 DNA reads TGTGCCAGCAGAGGGGCCAGCCACGAGCAGTACTTC.

This clonotype was observed many times. The chain uses TRBV19 and TRBJ2-7; 13 nucleotides line up with TRBD2. The V and J ends lost 3 bases and 2 bases, in that order; junction bases with no gene match: 4. The CDR3 consists of 16 residues. CDR1 and CDR2 (germline): LNHDA, SQIVND (reference sequence). The CDR3 region is CASSIRTSGRPYEQYF. The CDR3 DNA is TGTGCCAGTAGTATCCGGACTAGCGGGAGACCCTACGAGCAGTACTTC.

In this sample, this clonotype turned up a few times. The chain uses TRBV5-4 and TRBJ2-7; TRBD1 or TRBD2 may be the D gene (5 bases each). This CDR3 is built from 15 residues. Germline assignment: CDR1 SGHNT and CDR2 YYREEE (reference sequence). Trimming took 4 bases from V and 4 from J, leaving 18 bases between them. The CDR3 here is CASSRDGPEGYEQYF. The CDR3 DNA follows: TGTGCCAGCAGCAGGGACGGCCCTGAGGGGTACGAGCAGTACTTC.

This clonotype was seen only a few times. J is TRBJ1-3 and V is TRBV12-3 or TRBV12-4; unclear D gene. Trimming shortened V by 8 bases and J by 5 bases, and 7 bases separated the two germline ends. The CDR3 runs to 11 residues. CDR3 DNA: TGTGCCAGCCCCAGCAGAAACACCATATATTTT. Translation: CASPSRNTIYF.

This clonotype appeared many times. This rearrangement joins TRBV7-2 to TRBJ2-4, with a possible D match to TRBD1 (6 bases). V lost 4 bases, J lost 8 bases, and 18 bases lay in between. The CDR3 sequence is 15 residues long. Germline V gene data show CDR1 as SGHTA and CDR2 as FQGNSA. The CDR3 protein is CASSYRDTDSDIQYF. The CDR3 DNA reads TGTGCCAGCAGCTACCGGGACACCGACTCTGACATTCAGTACTTC.

This clonotype turned up a few times. V gene TRBV12-3 or TRBV12-4 combines with J gene TRBJ1-3; D may be TRBD1 (5 bases). V lost 6 bases and J 4 bases, leaving 13 bases between the germline ends. The CDR3 loop spans 14 amino acids. CDR3 in amino acids: CASSFTGEGNTIYF. The CDR3 DNA reads TGTGCCAGCAGCTTCACGGGGGAAGGAAACACCATATATTTT.

This CDR3 reads CASSQNSGGYTF. Here the CDR3 DNA reads TGCGCCAGCAGTCAAAACTCGGGAGGCTACACCTTC. This sequence joins TRBV23-1 and TRBJ1-2; unclear D gene. TRBV23-1 falls under the ORF class, with uncertain function. Between the trimmed V and J ends, which lost 2 bases and 8 bases, there was a span of 9 bases. The length of the CDR3 is 12 residues.

The genes are TRBV7-2 and TRBJ2-5; D gene unclear. V dropped 5 bases and J dropped 1 base, with 8 bases sitting between them. Germline V gene lookup returns CDR1 SGHTA and CDR2 FQGNSA. The CDR3 is 13 amino acids. CDR3 in DNA: TGTGCCAGCAGCCCTCAGCCCCAAGAGACCCAGTACTTC. Encoded protein: CASSPQPQETQYF.

This clonotype was seen more than once but under ten times. This chain uses TRBV7-2 with TRBJ1-2; D is unresolved. The V end was cut by 5 bases, the J end by 4 bases, with 5 bases between. This CDR3 region has 11 residues. Per germline, CDR1 SGHTA and CDR2 FQGNSA. CDR3 coding DNA: TGTGCCAGCAGCCAGAGCTATGGCTACACCTTC. It specifies CASSQSYGYTF.

This clonotype was seen more than once but under ten times. The CDR3 protein is CASRPDGPEAFF. CDR3 nucleotide sequence: TGTGCCAGCAGACCGGACGGGCCCGAAGCTTTCTTT. This chain uses TRBV12-3 or TRBV12-4 with TRBJ1-1, with D unresolved. The V end was cut by 6 bases, the J end by 8 bases, with 13 bases between. The CDR3 totals 12 residues.

This clonotype was recorded a few times. The V call is TRBV28, the J call TRBJ2-7, with D possibly being TRBD1 (5 bases). The V end was cut by 2 bases, the J end by 6 bases, with 8 bases between. Germline-derived CDR1 and CDR2 are MDHEN and SYDVKM. There are 12 residues in the CDR3. The CDR3 here is CASSLSRAEQYF. The CDR3, as DNA: TGTGCCAGCAGTTTAAGCAGGGCCGAGCAGTACTTC.

This clonotype was found a few times. The chain is built from TRBV5-1 and TRBJ1-1; D gene unclear. The CDR3 has 13 amino acids. The germline V gene has CDR1 SGHRS and CDR2 YFSETQ. Trimming took off 5 bases at V and 1 base at J, with 9 bases between the two ends. CDR3 in amino acids: CASRSTGNTEAFF. The CDR3 region has the DNA TGCGCCAGCAGATCAACGGGGAACACTGAAGCTTTCTTT.

This clonotype was seen only a few times. The chain uses TRBV6-4 and TRBJ2-1; TRBD2 agrees at 9 bases. V lost 1 base and J lost 0; bases outside the gene matches: 1. There are 16 residues in the CDR3. The germline CDR1 and CDR2 sequences are MRHNA and SNTAGT. DNA for the CDR3: TGTGCCAGCAGTGACTTTAGCGGGAGCTCCTACAATGAGCAGTTCTTC. It specifies CASSDFSGSSYNEQFF.

The CDR3 DNA reads TGTGCCAGCAGCCCGGGCAGGGTAATACAGCCCCAGCATTTT. Its translation is CASSPGRVIQPQHF. The V call is TRBV12-3 or TRBV12-4, the J call TRBJ1-5, with a tentative D call TRBD1 (5 bases). The CDR3 spans 14 residues. Trimming took 6 bases from V and 7 from J, leaving 16 bases between them.